This TCR beta chain emerged from a study of blood T cell repertoires in COVID-19. At the level of the study: The samples span acute and convalescent COVID-19 from the United States, Italy and Spain. T cells, B-cell-depleted T cells, or PBMCs provided the cDNA or gDNA that served as material.

Methods used by the authors: Amplification from reference gene primers served as the basis for estimated nucleated cell counts. This table comes from immunoSEQ multiplex PCR, and its TCRdb copy is limited to in-frame clones, with some not included. D and trimming come from the DNA, and the V and J calls and clone size come from that table. The sample comprises 80,000 to 130,000 clones, 88% of which are singletons, and more than 5.5% rests with the top ten. The CDR3 has 14 amino acids. The germline V gene encodes CDR1 DFQATT and CDR2 SNEGSKA (reference sequence). V shed 3 bases and J 6 bases; nucleotides not matched to a gene: 8.

Sequencing was performed on peripheral blood. The sequence was collected from an older woman with acute or convalescent COVID-19. The chain employs TRBV20-1 and TRBJ1-5; TRBD1 aligns across 7 bases. The CDR3 DNA reads TGCAGTGCTAGTGTGGCAGGGGGAGGTCAGCCCCAGCATTTT. Translation gives CSASVAGGGQPQHF.